Listed here are 16 T cell receptor beta chains from one sample, sequenced in a study of blood T cell repertoires in COVID-19 (dated by TCRdb to about 2020). Receptor amplification or capture employed the immunoSEQ multiplex PCR assay. TCRdb re-hosts the immuneACCESS table, in-frame sequences only. Its copies lack some clones; in the studies checked, an unresolved V gene accounts for under half of them, and the cause for the rest is not known. This sample has roughly 150,000 clones in its table, and under 85% of those were observed once. The ten largest clones add up to approximately 6.9% of the sample. Sequencing input: peripheral blood. The source of these receptors is an elderly man with COVID-19, enrolled during active disease.

CDR3 loop: CASSLGLAGETQYF. DNA for the CDR3: TGTGCCAGCAGCTTGGGACTAGCGGGGGAGACCCAGTACTTC. V gene TRBV7-3 combines with J gene TRBJ2-5; 13 nucleotides agree with TRBD2. With V trimmed by 3 bases and J by 5 bases, 0 bases remained unmatched. Looked up from germline, CDR1 is SGHTA and CDR2 is FQGTGA. The CDR3 is 14 amino acids.

This rearrangement joins TRBV5-1 to TRBJ1-5; 7 positions agree with TRBD1. CDR1 and CDR2 (germline): SGHRS, YFSETQ. Trimming at V came to 2 bases and at J to 4 bases, leaving 3 bases not matched to a gene. The CDR3 length is 14 residues. The CDR3 region has the DNA TGCGCCAGCAGCTTCGGGACAGAAAATCAGCCCCAGCATTTT. Its translation: CASSFGTENQPQHF. Full variable domain (remainder filled in from reference TRBV5-1 and TRBJ1-5): KAGVTQTPRYLIKTRGQQVTLSCSPISGHRSVSWYQQTPGQGLQFLFEYFSETQRNKGNFPGRFSGRQFSNSRSEMNVSTLELGDSALYLCASSFGTENQPQHFGDGTRLSIL.

The chain links TRBV5-4 to TRBJ1-2; perhaps TRBD1 as D (6 bases). CDR3 length: 14 residues. V gave up 0 bases and J gave up 8 bases, with 14 bases separating them. Germline values: CDR1 SGHNT, CDR2 YYREEE (reference sequence). This CDR3 reads CASSLVPGADGYTF. CDR3 nucleotide sequence: TGTGCCAGCAGCTTGGTCCCAGGGGCGGACGGCTACACCTTC.

The chain employs TRBV11-3 and TRBJ2-3; 14 nucleotides agree with TRBD2. The CDR3 has 18 residues. V shed 1 base, J shed 2 bases, and the junction held 5 bases outside the gene matches. The germline V gene encodes CDR1 SGHNT and CDR2 YENEEA. CDR3 DNA: TGTGCCAGCAGCTTAGGGGGACTAGCGGGGGCCTTCACAGATACGCAGTATTTT. Its protein is CASSLGGLAGAFTDTQYF.

The rearrangement joins TRBV2 to TRBJ1-2; TRBD1 is a possible D gene (5 bases). The CDR3 runs to 15 residues. V lost 3 bases, J lost 7 bases, and 18 bases lay in between. Germline V CDR1 and CDR2: SNHLY, FYNNEI. CDR3 protein: CASSEMTEYPAGYTF. CDR3 coding DNA: TGTGCCAGCAGTGAGATGACAGAATACCCGGCTGGCTACACCTTC.

The sample holds one count of this clone. The V call is TRBV7-3, the J call TRBJ2-5; 9 bases line up with TRBD1. The CDR3 has 15 amino acids. V lost 3 bases and J lost 2; bases outside the gene matches: 4. Germline V gene lookup returns CDR1 SGHTA and CDR2 FQGTGA. DNA of the CDR3: TGTGCCAGCAGCTTTGACAGGGGGGCACAAGAGACCCAGTACTTC. It yields the protein CASSFDRGAQETQYF.

This clone was seen only once. The chain is built from TRBV7-6 and TRBJ1-1; tentatively, D is TRBD1 (5 bases). This CDR3 is built from 16 residues. V gave up 1 base and J gave up 0 bases, with 12 bases separating them. Germline V gene sequence: CDR1 SGHVS, CDR2 FNYEAQ. The DNA for the CDR3 is TGTGCCAGCAGCTTAGAATTGACAGCCCTGAACACTGAAGCTTTCTTT. This encodes CASSLELTALNTEAFF.

The chain has TRBV6-4 and TRBJ1-1; TRBD1 agrees at 10 bases. The CDR3 covers 17 residues. V lost 6 bases and J lost 0; bases outside the gene matches: 10. The V gene's germline CDR1 is MRHNA and CDR2 SNTAGT. The CDR3 region is CASSQTGGDLLNTEAFF. The CDR3 DNA follows: TGTGCCAGCAGCCAGACAGGGGGCGACCTATTGAACACTGAAGCTTTCTTT.

The chain employs TRBV7-9 and TRBJ2-2; D is possibly TRBD2 (5 bases). Trimming took 8 bases from V and 1 from J, leaving 14 bases between them. Germline CDR1 SEHNR, CDR2 FQNEAQ (reference sequence). This CDR3 region has 15 residues. CDR3 coding DNA: TGTGCCAGCCACTTGGCGGGCATGAACACCGGGGAGCTGTTTTTT. Protein sequence: CASHLAGMNTGELFF.

The chain uses TRBV2 and TRBJ1-5; D unclear. The germline V and J ends were trimmed by 4 bases and 1 base, with 5 bases remaining between them. The length of the CDR3 is 13 residues. Germline CDR1 SNHLY, CDR2 FYNNEI. The CDR3 coding sequence is TGTGCCAGCAGTGCGGTGAGCAATCAGCCCCAGCATTTT. Protein product: CASSAVSNQPQHF.

This chain joins TRBV5-1 and TRBJ1-2, with D hard to call. The CDR3 totals 13 residues. Germline CDR1 is SGHRS and CDR2 is YFSETQ. Trimming pared 0 bases from V and 0 bases from J, leaving 3 bases between. Written as DNA, the CDR3 is TGCGCCAGCAGCTTGGCCGCTAACTATGGCTACACCTTC. It is translated as CASSLAANYGYTF.

This clone was seen once. As DNA, the CDR3 is TGTGCCAGCAACGACCGGGACAGGGCCCCCTACGAGCAGTACTTC. Protein: CASNDRDRAPYEQYF. This chain links TRBV2 with TRBJ2-7, with TRBD1 matching 9 bases. V trimming: 7 bases; J trimming: 2 bases; junction bases outside the gene matches: 9. From germline, CDR1 is SNHLY and CDR2 FYNNEI. This CDR3 contains 15 residues.

The chain couples TRBV2 to TRBJ1-2; 7 bases fit TRBD1. Germline CDR1 is SNHLY and CDR2 is FYNNEI. With V trimmed by 3 bases and J by 4 bases, 5 bases remained unmatched. There are 14 residues in the CDR3. The CDR3 here is CASSDQGVGYGYTF. The CDR3 DNA sequence: TGTGCCAGCAGTGACCAGGGGGTAGGCTATGGCTACACCTTC.

V is TRBV7-2 and J is TRBJ1-2, with TRBD1 as a possible D gene (6 bases). The CDR3 runs to 15 residues. The V end was cut by 5 bases, the J end by 6 bases, with 19 bases between. The germline CDR1 and CDR2 sequences are SGHTA and FQGNSA. The CDR3 loop reads CASSLGQPLHHGYTF. CDR3 DNA: TGTGCCAGCAGCCTAGGACAGCCGCTGCATCATGGCTACACCTTC.

The chain links TRBV19 to TRBJ2-5, with D perhaps matching TRBD1 (5 bases). V was cut by 6 bases and J by 0 bases, with 11 bases left in between. The CDR3 has 14 residues. From germline, CDR1 is LNHDA and CDR2 SQIVND (reference sequence). CDR3 sequence reads: CASSPRGYQETQYF. The CDR3 DNA is TGTGCCAGTAGCCCAAGGGGATACCAAGAGACCCAGTACTTC.

V and J are TRBV11-2 and TRBJ1-4; D unresolved. The V end lost 5 bases, the J end lost 0 bases, and 10 bases lay between the germline ends. The CDR3 consists of 15 residues. Germline lookup yields CDR1 SGHAT and CDR2 FQNNGV. The CDR3 DNA follows: TGTGCCAGCAGCCGGGTTCTTGCAACTAATGAAAAACTGTTTTTT. It codes for CASSRVLATNEKLFF.